Shown below are 5 T cell receptor beta chains from a single sample sequenced in a study of beta chain features in type 1 diabetes. All of the isolated RNA was reverse transcribed, so expressed TCRB transcripts were sequenced. The data were produced by immunoSEQ multiplex PCR, yet TCRdb's version contains in-frame clones alone and is incomplete. Here the sample spans approximately 140,000 clones, around 7% being singletons. The sample was central memory CD4+ T cells from blood. The source is a woman younger than 45 in good health.

This clone has at least ten counts. The chain links TRBV30 to TRBJ1-2, with D unclear. CDR1 GTSNPN and CDR2 SVGIG come from the germline V gene (reference sequence). V lost 4 bases and J 5 bases, leaving 20 bases between the germline ends. The CDR3 loop spans 15 amino acids. CDR3 DNA: TGTGCCTGGAACCGGATGGGAGTCTTTGGGTATGGCTACACCTTC. Translated, it gives CAWNRMGVFGYGYTF.

The chain combines TRBV5-1 with TRBJ2-1; 12 nucleotides agree with TRBD2. CDR3 length: 16 amino acids. Germline CDR1 SGHRS, CDR2 YFSETQ. With V trimmed by 3 bases and J by 7 bases, 8 bases remained unmatched. The CDR3 spells CASSSPLAGGPNEQFF. As DNA, the CDR3 is TGCGCCAGCAGCTCCCCCCTAGCGGGAGGGCCGAATGAGCAGTTCTTC.

The sample holds many counts of this clone. The chain links TRBV28 to TRBJ2-4, with D uncertain. Germline V gene sequence: CDR1 MDHEN, CDR2 SYDVKM. The length of the CDR3 is 15 residues. V lost 5 bases, J lost 3 bases, and 14 bases lay in between. In DNA form, the CDR3 reads TGTGCCAGCAGTCCCGCAAGAGATGTCAAAAACATTCAGTACTTC. The encoded protein is CASSPARDVKNIQYF. Using reference TRBV28 and TRBJ2-4 for the parts outside the CDR3, the full variable domain is DVKVTQSSRYLVKRTGEKVFLECVQDMDHENMFWYRQDPGLGLRLIYFSYDVKMKEKGDIPEGYSVSREKKERFSLILESASTNQTSMYLCASSPARDVKNIQYFGAGTRLSVL.

The chain is built from TRBV6-5 and TRBJ1-4; tentative D call: TRBD1 (5 bases). CDR1 MNHEY and CDR2 SVGAGI come from the germline V gene. The CDR3 runs to 14 residues. Deletions cut 5 bases from V and 5 bases from J, with 12 bases between. In DNA form, the CDR3 reads TGTGCCAGCAGTGCGGGACGGTTAAATGAAAAACTGTTTTTT. It yields the protein CASSAGRLNEKLFF.

This clone has at least ten counts. The chain is built from TRBV6-5 and TRBJ1-1; possible D gene TRBD1, 6 bases. The germline V gene encodes CDR1 MNHEY and CDR2 SVGAGI. V gave up 7 bases and J gave up 6 bases, with 18 bases separating them. This CDR3 is 14 amino acids long. The CDR3 coding sequence is TGTGCCAGCAATGATAACAGGGTTCTCGCTGAAGCTTTCTTT. Its translation is CASNDNRVLAEAFF.